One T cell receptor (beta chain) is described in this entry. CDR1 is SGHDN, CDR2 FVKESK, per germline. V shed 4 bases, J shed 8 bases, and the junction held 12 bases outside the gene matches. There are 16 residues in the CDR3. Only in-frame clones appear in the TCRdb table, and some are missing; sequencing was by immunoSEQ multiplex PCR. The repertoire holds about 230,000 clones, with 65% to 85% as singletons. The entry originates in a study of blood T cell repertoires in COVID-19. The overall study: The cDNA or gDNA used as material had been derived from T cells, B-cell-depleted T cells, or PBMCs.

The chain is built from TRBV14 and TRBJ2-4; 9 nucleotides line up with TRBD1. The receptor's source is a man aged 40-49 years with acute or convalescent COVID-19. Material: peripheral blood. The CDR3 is CASSPISRTGDDIQYF. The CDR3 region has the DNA TGTGCCAGCAGCCCGATTTCCAGGACAGGGGATGACATTCAGTACTTC.